This T cell receptor beta chain was sequenced for a study of blood T cell repertoires in COVID-19. Individuals drawn from approximately 26 US areas were roughly 18 to 95 years old. With 0 bases removed from V and 14 bases from J, the gap between germline ends came to 11 bases. The germline CDR1 and CDR2 sequences are LNHNV and YYDKDF (reference sequence). There are 12 residues in the CDR3. Clones were sequenced by immunoSEQ multiplex PCR, and TCRdb holds only the in-frame ones, with some missing. The sample shows roughly 360,000 clones, around 83% of them seen only once. This chain uses TRBV15 with TRBJ2-1; possible D gene TRBD2, 6 bases. The sample taken for sequencing was PBMCs or T cells enriched from blood (not recorded which). This sequence was found in a woman aged 45 to 65 who had recovered from COVID-19. CDR3 nucleotide sequence: TGTGCCACCAGCAGAGATGCGGGGCTGAAGTTCTTC. Residues: CATSRDAGLKFF.